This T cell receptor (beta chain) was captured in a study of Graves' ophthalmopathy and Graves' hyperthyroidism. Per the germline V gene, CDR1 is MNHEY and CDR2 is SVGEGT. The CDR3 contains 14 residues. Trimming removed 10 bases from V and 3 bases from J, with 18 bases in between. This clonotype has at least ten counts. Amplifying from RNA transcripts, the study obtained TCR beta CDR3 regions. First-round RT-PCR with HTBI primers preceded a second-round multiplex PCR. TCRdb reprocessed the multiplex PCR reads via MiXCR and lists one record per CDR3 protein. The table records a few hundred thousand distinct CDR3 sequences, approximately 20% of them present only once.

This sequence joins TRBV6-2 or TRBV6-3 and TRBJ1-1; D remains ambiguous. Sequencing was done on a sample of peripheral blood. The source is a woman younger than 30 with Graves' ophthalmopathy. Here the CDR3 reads CATASRSSDTEAFF. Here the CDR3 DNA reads TGTGCCACCGCGAGCCGGAGTTCGGACACTGAAGCTTTCTTT.